The TCR beta chain under discussion was sequenced for a study of blood T cell repertoires in COVID-19. Study summary: The study drew acute and convalescent COVID-19 samples from the United States, Italy and Spain. T cells, B-cell-depleted T cells, or PBMCs supplied cDNA or gDNA.

Methods used by the authors: Cell counts per sample came from amplifying reference gene primers. This table comes from immunoSEQ multiplex PCR, and its TCRdb copy is limited to in-frame clones, with some not included. V and J calls and clone size are copied from that table; D and trimming were computed from the DNA. The repertoire includes 190,000 or so clones, about nine tenths of them detected once, and roughly 0.78% sits in the top ten. This CDR3 comprises 16 residues. V lost 3 bases and J lost 0; bases outside the gene matches: 2. Per germline, CDR1 MGHRA and CDR2 YSYEKL. This clone has just a few counts.

This TCR was sampled from a woman between 65 and 79 years old with acute or convalescent COVID-19. The chain carries TRBV4-1 and TRBJ2-1; 10 positions match TRBD2. Sequencing used peripheral blood. The CDR3 spells CASSQGLASSYNEQFF. CDR3 sequence (DNA): TGCGCCAGCAGCCAGGGACTAGCGAGCTCCTACAATGAGCAGTTCTTC.